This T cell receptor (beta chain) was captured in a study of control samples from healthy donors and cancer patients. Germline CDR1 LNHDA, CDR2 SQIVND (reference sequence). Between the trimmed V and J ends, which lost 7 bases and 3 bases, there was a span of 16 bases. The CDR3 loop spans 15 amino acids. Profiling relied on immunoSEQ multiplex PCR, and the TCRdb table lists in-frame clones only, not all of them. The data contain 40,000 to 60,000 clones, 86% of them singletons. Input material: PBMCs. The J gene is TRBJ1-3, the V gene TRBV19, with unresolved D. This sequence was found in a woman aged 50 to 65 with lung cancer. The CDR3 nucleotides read TGTGCCAGTACCCCGGACCGGTCCGGTGGAAACACCATATATTTT. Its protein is CASTPDRSGGNTIYF.